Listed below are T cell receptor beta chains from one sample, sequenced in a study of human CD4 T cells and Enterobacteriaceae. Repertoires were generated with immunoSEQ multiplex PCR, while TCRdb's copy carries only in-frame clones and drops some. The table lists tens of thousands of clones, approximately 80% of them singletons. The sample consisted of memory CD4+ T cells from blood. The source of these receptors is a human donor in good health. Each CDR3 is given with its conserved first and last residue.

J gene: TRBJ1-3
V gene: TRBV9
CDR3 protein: CASSVGSSGNTIYF

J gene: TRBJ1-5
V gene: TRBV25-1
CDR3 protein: CASSSAGDRAQPQHF

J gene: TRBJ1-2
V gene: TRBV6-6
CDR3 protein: CASQRGPTVYGYTF

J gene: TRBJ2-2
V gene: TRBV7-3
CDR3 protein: CASSFRDRGRAGELFF

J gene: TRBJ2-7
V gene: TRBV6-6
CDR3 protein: CASSYTSGSYEQYF

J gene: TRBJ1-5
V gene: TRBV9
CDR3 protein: CASSVSSESPQHF

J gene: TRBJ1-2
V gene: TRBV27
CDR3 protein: CASSPSTGTRWGYTF

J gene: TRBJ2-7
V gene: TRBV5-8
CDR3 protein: CASSRHRVEEYEQYF

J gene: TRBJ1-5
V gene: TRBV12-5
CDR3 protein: CASGPRGTGKQDSNQPQHF

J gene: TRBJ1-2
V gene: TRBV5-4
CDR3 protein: CASTGGGQVYGYTF

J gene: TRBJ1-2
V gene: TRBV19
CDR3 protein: CAIETPGQLGYGYTF

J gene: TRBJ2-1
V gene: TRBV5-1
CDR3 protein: CASSLRSGRYNEQFF

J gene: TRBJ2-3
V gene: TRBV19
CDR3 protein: CASRDRGPGVTDTQYF

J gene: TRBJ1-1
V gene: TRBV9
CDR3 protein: CASSVGVTGGNTEAFF

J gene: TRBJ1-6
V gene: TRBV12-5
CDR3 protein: CASGLDGTGHSPLHF

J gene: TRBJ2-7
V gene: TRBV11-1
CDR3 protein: CASSSDRGLYEQYF

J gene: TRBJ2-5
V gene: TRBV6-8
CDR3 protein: CASSCNGQKQETQYF

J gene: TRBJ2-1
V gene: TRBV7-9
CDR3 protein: CASSPPPGLAGNEQFF

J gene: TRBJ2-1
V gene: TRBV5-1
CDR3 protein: CASSLASTSGGSEEFF

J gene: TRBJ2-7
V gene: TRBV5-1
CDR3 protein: CASSLNSGRAYEQYF

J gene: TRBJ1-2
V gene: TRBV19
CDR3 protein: CASTRQEGTSGYTF

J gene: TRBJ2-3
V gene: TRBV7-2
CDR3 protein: CASSYTDTQYF

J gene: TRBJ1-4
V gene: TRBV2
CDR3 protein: CASSWQGGEKLFF

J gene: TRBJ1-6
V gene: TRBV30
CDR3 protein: CAWRAANSPLHF

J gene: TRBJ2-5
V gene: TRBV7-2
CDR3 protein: CASSEQETQYF

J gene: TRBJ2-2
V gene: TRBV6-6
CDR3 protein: CASSPSRQSGELFF

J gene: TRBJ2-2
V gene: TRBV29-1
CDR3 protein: CSVGTGGNTGELFF

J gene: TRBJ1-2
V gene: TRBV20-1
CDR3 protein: CSAGNYGYTF

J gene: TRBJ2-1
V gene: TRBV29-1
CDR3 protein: CSVELRRPNEQFF

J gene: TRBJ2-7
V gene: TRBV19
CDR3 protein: CASSIADRYEQYF

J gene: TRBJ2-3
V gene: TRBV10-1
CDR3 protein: CASSEGAIRTDTQYF

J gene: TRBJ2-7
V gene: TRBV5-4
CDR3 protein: CASSPKAGGYEQYF

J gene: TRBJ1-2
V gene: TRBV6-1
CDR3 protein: CASSLTGADYGYTF

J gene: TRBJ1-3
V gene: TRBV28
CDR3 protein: CASSSQPGNTIYF

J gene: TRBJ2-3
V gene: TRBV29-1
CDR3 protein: CSGLLMTDTQYF

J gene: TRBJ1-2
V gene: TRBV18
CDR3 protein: CASSPKTGEGGYTF

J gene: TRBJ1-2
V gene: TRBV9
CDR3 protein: CASKALGQGYGYTF

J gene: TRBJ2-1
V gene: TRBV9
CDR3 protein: CASSVGGQHNEQFF

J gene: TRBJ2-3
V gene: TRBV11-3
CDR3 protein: CASSQDTQYF

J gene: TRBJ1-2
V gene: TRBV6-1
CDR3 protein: CASSQWTYYGYTF

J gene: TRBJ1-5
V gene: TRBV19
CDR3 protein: CASTPQGRENQPQHF

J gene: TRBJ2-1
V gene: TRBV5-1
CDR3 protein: CASRDRTGGHNEQFF

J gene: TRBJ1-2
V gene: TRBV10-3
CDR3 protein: CAISPPGATYGYTF

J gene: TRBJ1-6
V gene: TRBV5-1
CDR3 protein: CASSLDSSYNSPLHF

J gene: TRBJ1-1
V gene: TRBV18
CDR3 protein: CASSPLAARGGTEAFF

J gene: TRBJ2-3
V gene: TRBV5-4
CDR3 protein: CASSSNTDTQYF